This entry describes one T cell receptor (beta chain). The antigen is unknown. TCRdb keeps only in-frame clones here, not all; method: immunoSEQ multiplex PCR. The table has more than 2,000 clones, 70% to 85% seen once. These data are taken from a study of T cells and copy number aberrations in small-cell lung cancer. General study points: Tumors showed lower T-cell density, richness and clonality than adjacent lung, though density did not differ significantly. Due to few samples, these findings require validation.

V was pared by 4 bases and J by 4 bases, with 7 bases between. The germline V gene has CDR1 MRHNA and CDR2 SNTAGT. The CDR3 is 13 amino acids. Donors had limited-stage small-cell lung cancer, resected between the late 2000s and the early 2020s. The sequenced sample was normal tissue next to the tumor. The chain is built from TRBV6-4 and TRBJ2-2, with D possibly being TRBD2 (5 bases). The sequence was obtained from a man in his forties or fifties with small cell lung cancer. The CDR3 DNA reads TGTGCCAGCAGTGGGGAGTCCACCGGGGAGCTGTTTTTT. Translated: CASSGESTGELFF.